The rows below give T cell receptor beta chains drawn from one sample of a study of early T cells in non-severe SARS-CoV-2 infection. TCRdb passed the 5' RACE reads through MiXCR, listing each CDR3 protein once. The data contain approximately 62,000 distinct CDR3 sequences, 9.5% to 15% of them singletons. The sequencing input was whole blood. Receptor source: an adult who was a healthcare worker with PCR-confirmed SARS-CoV-2 infection or an uninfected control (not recorded which). Both conserved end residues are part of each CDR3. Each record gives: V gene, D gene, J gene, clone size, CDR3 DNA, CDR3 protein. A D gene is named only where the DNA matches it firmly. Some rows mark clone size as missing; the rest say once, few, many or name a class of expanded clone.

>TRBV3-1|-|TRBJ2-7|many
TGTGCCAGCAGCCATCAAAGGGACACACCTTCCTACGAGCAGTACTTC
CASSHQRDTPSYEQYF
>TRBV12-3/TRBV12-4|-|TRBJ2-3|many
TGTGCCAGCAGTTCCCGGACCTCGGGGGCAGATACGCAGTATTTT
CASSSRTSGADTQYF
>TRBV28|-|TRBJ1-5|few
TGTGCCAGCAGGGAGAGCAGGCAGCCCCAGCATTTT
CASRESRQPQHF
>TRBV5-8|-|TRBJ2-7|medium-sized
TGTGCCAGCAGCCCCCTGGACAGTTACGAGCAGTACTTC
CASSPLDSYEQYF
>TRBV20-1|TRBD2|TRBJ2-3|many
TGCAGTGCTAGGTCCCCATTGGCGGGAGGCCGCCTAGATACGCAGTATTTT
CSARSPLAGGRLDTQYF
>TRBV6-2/TRBV6-3|TRBD2|TRBJ2-1|many
TGTGCCAGCATCGACGAGAGACTAGCGGGAGGCTATGAGCAGTTCTTC
CASIDERLAGGYEQFF
>TRBV7-2|-|TRBJ1-5|many
TGTGCCAGCAGCTCCCTGGGGGGGGGCTATCAGCCCCAGCATTTT
CASSSLGGGYQPQHF
>TRBV5-1|-|TRBJ2-5|-
TGCGCCAGCAGCTTCTCGTACCAAGAGACCCAGTACTTC
CASSFSYQETQYF
>TRBV9|TRBD2|TRBJ2-7|-
TGTGCCAGCAGCGGAGGGACTAGCGGCGAGCAGTACTTC
CASSGGTSGEQYF
>TRBV6-1|TRBD2|TRBJ2-3|few
TGTGCCAGCAGTGAAGCGGGACTAGCGGATCGCACAGATACGCAGTATTTT
CASSEAGLADRTDTQYF
>TRBV18|-|TRBJ2-1|many
TGTGCCAGCTCACCGCCCGCCCCTAGCGATGAGCAGTTCTTC
CASSPPAPSDEQFF
>TRBV24-1|TRBD2|TRBJ2-1|many
TGTGCCACCAGTGATTCCTTCGCGGGACTAGCGGAAGGAAGCTCCTACAATGAGCAGTTCTTC
CATSDSFAGLAEGSSYNEQFF
>TRBV11-2|-|TRBJ2-7|-
TGTGCCAGCAGCTCGGACCCGCTAGGTTCCGAGCAGTACTTC
CASSSDPLGSEQYF
>TRBV5-6|-|TRBJ2-3|few
TGTGCCAGCAGCTACAGCGGTAACACAGATACGCAGTATTTT
CASSYSGNTDTQYF
>TRBV9|-|TRBJ2-1|-
TGTGCCAGCAGCGTCGGAATCTTCGATGAGCAGTTCTTC
CASSVGIFDEQFF
>TRBV20-1|-|TRBJ1-5|many
TGCAGTGCTAGAAGGACAGCAAATCAGCCCCAGCATTTT
CSARRTANQPQHF
>TRBV30|TRBD1|TRBJ2-7|many
TGTGCCTGGAGCCGACAGGGGAATTCCTACGAGCAGTACTTC
CAWSRQGNSYEQYF
>TRBV7-9|TRBD2|TRBJ2-1|many
TGTGCCAGCAGCTTCGAGCGGGAGGCCTCCAATGAGCAGTTCTTC
CASSFEREASNEQFF
>TRBV27|-|TRBJ1-6|many
TGTGCCAGCAGCCCCCGTAGATCACCCCTCCACTTT
CASSPRRSPLHF
>TRBV11-2|TRBD1|TRBJ2-7|-
TGTGCCAGCAGCCCTCACAGGGGGTGGGAGCAGTACTTC
CASSPHRGWEQYF
>TRBV5-4|TRBD2|TRBJ2-1|few
TGTGCCAGCAGCTTGGAACTAGCGGGGAATGAGCAGTTCTTC
CASSLELAGNEQFF
>TRBV27|TRBD2|TRBJ2-1|-
TGTGCCAGCGTTCTACCTGGGGCTAGCGGGAGGCGGGAGCAGTTCTTC
CASVLPGASGRREQFF
>TRBV28|-|TRBJ2-5|few
TGTGCCAGCAGTGGGGGGACAGAACAAGAGACCCAGTACTTC
CASSGGTEQETQYF
>TRBV5-1|-|TRBJ2-7|many
TGCGCCAGCAGCTTGGGGATAGGGGTCCTCTCCTACGAGCAGTACTTC
CASSLGIGVLSYEQYF
>TRBV7-8|-|TRBJ2-7|-
TGTGCCAGCAGCTTAAGGTGGAGTAGGGCGGACGAGCAGTACTTC
CASSLRWSRADEQYF
>TRBV6-1|-|TRBJ2-4|-
TGTGCCAGCAGTGAAGAGGGTAGCCCAGCCAAAAACATTCAGTACTTC
CASSEEGSPAKNIQYF
>TRBV7-8|TRBD1|TRBJ2-1|-
TGTGCCAGCAGCCCCGACAGGGCCCCCGTCTTCTACAATGAGCAGTTCTTC
CASSPDRAPVFYNEQFF
>TRBV7-3|TRBD2|TRBJ2-1|few
TGTGCCAGCAGCTTAGAAGCGGGAGGGCCAGATGAGCAGTTCTTC
CASSLEAGGPDEQFF
>TRBV7-9|-|TRBJ2-1|many
TGTGCCAGCAGCTTGTATGGGGGGAGCTCCTACAATGAGCAGTTCTTC
CASSLYGGSSYNEQFF
>TRBV7-3|-|TRBJ2-3|-
TGTGCCAGCAGCTTAACGGGTTCGGATACGCAGTATTTT
CASSLTGSDTQYF
>TRBV7-7|-|TRBJ2-4|-
TGTGCCAGCAGCTTATGGGGTAAATCCAAAAACATTCAGTACTTC
CASSLWGKSKNIQYF
>TRBV9|-|TRBJ1-6|many
TGTGCCAGCAGCGCAGGCAGGGTGAGAAATTCACCCCTCCACTTT
CASSAGRVRNSPLHF
>TRBV12-3/TRBV12-4|TRBD1|TRBJ1-4|-
TGTGCCAGCTCCTCGACCCGACAGGGCTGGGAAAAACTGTTTTTT
CASSSTRQGWEKLFF
>TRBV7-3|-|TRBJ2-7|-
TGTGCCAGCAGCTTAAACAGGATAGGAACCTACGAGCAGTACTTC
CASSLNRIGTYEQYF
>TRBV2|-|TRBJ2-2|few
TGTGCCAGCAGTCCCTTCACATCGAACACCGGGGAGCTGTTTTTT
CASSPFTSNTGELFF
>TRBV29-1|-|TRBJ2-5|-
TGCAGCGGTAGAAGACGGGGAGAGACCCAGTACTTC
CSGRRRGETQYF
>TRBV28|TRBD2|TRBJ2-1|-
TGTGCCAGCAGTCAGACTAGCGGGAGGGGTAATGAGCAGTTCTTC
CASSQTSGRGNEQFF
>TRBV28|-|TRBJ2-5|few
TGTGCCAGCAGTTTTGGCTCAGTCCTAACCCAAGAGACCCAGTACTTC
CASSFGSVLTQETQYF
>TRBV9|-|TRBJ1-1|many
TGTGCCAGCAGTGGGCAGGGAGATGAAGCTTTCTTT
CASSGQGDEAFF
>TRBV7-9|-|TRBJ1-1|-
TGTGCCAGCAGCTTAGCGCAAGGCCTTGAAGCTTTCTTT
CASSLAQGLEAFF
>TRBV6-1|-|TRBJ1-1|few
TGTGCCAGCAGTCTCAGGGATTTGAAAGCTTTCTTT
CASSLRDLKAFF
>TRBV29-1|-|TRBJ1-1|few
TGCAGCGTGAGGGACGGGGGAATCGCTGAAGCTTTCTTT
CSVRDGGIAEAFF
>TRBV2|TRBD2|TRBJ2-3|-
TGTGCCAGCAGTGGGCTAGCGGGAACTGCAGATACGCAGTATTTT
CASSGLAGTADTQYF
>TRBV2|-|TRBJ2-7|-
TGTGCCAGCAGCCCGACCTCGCAGGTAGGGCGATTC
CASSPTSQVGRF
>TRBV9|-|TRBJ2-7|-
TGTGCCAGCAGCGTGTACAGGGACTCCTACGAGCAGTACTTC
CASSVYRDSYEQYF
>TRBV20-1|TRBD2|TRBJ2-2|many
TGCAGTGCTAGGGGTGTAGCGGGGGCGAACGCCGGGGAGCTGTTTTTT
CSARGVAGANAGELFF
>TRBV20-1|-|TRBJ2-4|few
TGCAGTGCCCCTCCTCGGGGCGGGTCCGATATAGCCAAAAACATTCAGTACTTC
CSAPPRGGSDIAKNIQYF
>TRBV20-1|TRBD2|TRBJ2-7|-
TGCAGTGCTAGAGATCTACTAGCGGGAGTCTACGAGCAGTACTTC
CSARDLLAGVYEQYF
>TRBV29-1|TRBD2|TRBJ2-3|many
TGCAGCGTAGTTTCCGGGACTAGCGGGAGAGGTGACACAGATACGCAGTATTTT
CSVVSGTSGRGDTDTQYF
>TRBV5-1|TRBD1|TRBJ2-5|few
TGCGCCAGCAGCTCGACAGGGGGCAGCGAGACCCAGTACTTC
CASSSTGGSETQYF
>TRBV10-3|TRBD2|TRBJ2-1|-
TGTGCCATCAGTGAGTCGACTCTAGCGGGACCGAATGAGCAGTTCTTC
CAISESTLAGPNEQFF
>TRBV5-1|-|TRBJ2-1|-
TGCGCCAGCAGCCTTATGACGGGAGTCCTCGTCGGGAATGAGCAGTTCTTC
CASSLMTGVLVGNEQFF
>TRBV29-1|-|TRBJ1-2|-
TGCAGCGCTATCCTGGACAGTCTCTATGGCTACACCTTC
CSAILDSLYGYTF
>TRBV7-3|-|TRBJ2-3|-
TGTGCCAGCAGCTCCGTCGGGAGCACAGATACGCAGTATTTT
CASSSVGSTDTQYF